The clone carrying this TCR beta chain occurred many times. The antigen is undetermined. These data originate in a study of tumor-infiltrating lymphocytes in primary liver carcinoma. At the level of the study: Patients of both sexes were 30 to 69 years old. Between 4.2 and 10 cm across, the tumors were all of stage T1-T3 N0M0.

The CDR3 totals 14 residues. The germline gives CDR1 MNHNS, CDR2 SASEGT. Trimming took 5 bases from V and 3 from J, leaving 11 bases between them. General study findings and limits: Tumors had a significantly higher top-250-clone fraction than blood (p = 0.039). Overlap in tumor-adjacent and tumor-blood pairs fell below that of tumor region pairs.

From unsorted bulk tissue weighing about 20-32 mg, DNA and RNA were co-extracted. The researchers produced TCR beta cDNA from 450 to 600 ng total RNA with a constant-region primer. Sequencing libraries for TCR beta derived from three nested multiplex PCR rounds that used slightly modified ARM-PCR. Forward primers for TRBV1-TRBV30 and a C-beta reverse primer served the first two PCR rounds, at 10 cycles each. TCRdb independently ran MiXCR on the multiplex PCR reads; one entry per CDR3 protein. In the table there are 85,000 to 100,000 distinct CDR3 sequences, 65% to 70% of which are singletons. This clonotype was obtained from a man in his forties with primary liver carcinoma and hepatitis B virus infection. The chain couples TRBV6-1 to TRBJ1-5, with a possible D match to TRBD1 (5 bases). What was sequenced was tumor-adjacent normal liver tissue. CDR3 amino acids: CASSPTGNNQPQHF. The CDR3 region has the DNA TGTGCCAGCAGTCCAACAGGCAACAATCAGCCCCAGCATTTT.